One and the same sample provided the 26 T cell receptor beta chains below, sequenced in a study of shared clonotypes between healthy human individuals (dated by TCRdb to 2018 to 2020). Receptors were amplified or captured by the immunoSEQ multiplex PCR assay. The immuneACCESS repertoire file appears here via TCRdb, limited to in-frame rearrangements. These files lack a portion of the clones; in checked studies, under half of the deficit traces to unresolved V genes, and the cause of the others is not known. This sample gives around 1,000,000 clones in total; approximately 80% of them show up just once. The ten largest make up 0.85% to 1% of the sample. Sequenced material: memory CD4+ T cells from PBMCs. Taken with the paper, the label for cell subset or site translates to: CD45RA-negative fraction. The receptors shown here come from a man aged 18 to 30 in good health. Some clones in this sample may be carry-over from other donors' samples.

This clone has a handful of counts. V gene TRBV5-5 combines with J gene TRBJ1-5; no definite D call. Trimming took off 4 bases at V and 4 bases at J, with 6 bases between the two ends. Per germline, CDR1 SGHKS and CDR2 YYEKEE (reference sequence). This CDR3 spans 12 amino acids. DNA for the CDR3: TGTGCCAGCAGCCTAGGGAATCAGCCCCAGCATTTT. Translated: CASSLGNQPQHF.

In this sample, this clone turned up a few times. Other DNA sequences in this specimen translate into the identical CDR3. The CDR3 protein is CASGRVGQETQYF. The CDR3 DNA sequence: TGCGCCAGCGGCCGGGTGGGCCAAGAGACCCAGTACTTC. This rearrangement joins TRBV5-1 to TRBJ2-5; D not certain. Trimming pared 7 bases from V and 1 base from J, leaving 11 bases between. The length of the CDR3 is 13 residues. CDR1 is SGHRS and CDR2 is YFSETQ in the germline V gene. Drawing the rest from reference TRBV5-1 and TRBJ2-5, the complete variable domain is KAGVTQTPRYLIKTRGQQVTLSCSPISGHRSVSWYQQTPGQGLQFLFEYFSETQRNKGNFPGRFSGRQFSNSRSEMNVSTLELGDSALYLCASGRVGQETQYFGPGTRLLVL.

The chain uses TRBV5-1 and TRBJ2-7; D may be TRBD1 (6 bases). The CDR3 is made up of 15 amino acids. Between the trimmed V and J ends, which lost 0 bases and 7 bases, there was a span of 17 bases. Per the germline V gene, CDR1 is SGHRS and CDR2 is YFSETQ. This CDR3 reads CASSLGPAGVGEQYF. CDR3 DNA sequence: TGCGCCAGCAGCTTGGGACCCGCAGGGGTTGGGGAGCAGTACTTC.

The V call is TRBV5-4, the J call TRBJ2-1; TRBD2 matches at 10 bases. CDR3 length equals 18 residues. Germline trimming cut 0 bases from V and 5 bases from J; bases unmatched to any gene: 11. Looked up from germline, CDR1 is SGHNT and CDR2 is YYREEE (reference sequence). CDR3 loop: CASSLVFSLAGDHNEQFF. The CDR3 DNA follows: TGTGCCAGCAGCTTGGTTTTCTCCCTAGCGGGAGATCACAATGAGCAGTTCTTC.

Concerning this clone: Different DNA sequences within this sample yield the same CDR3. The rearrangement uses TRBV7-2 and TRBJ1-4; no definite D call. CDR1 SGHTA and CDR2 FQGNSA come from the germline V gene. The CDR3 is made up of 15 amino acids. Trimming stripped 0 bases from V and 5 bases from J, with 10 bases between. CDR3 DNA: TGTGCCAGCAGCTTAGCTAGGGATGGGAATGAAAAACTGTTTTTT. Translated, it gives CASSLARDGNEKLFF.

CDR3 protein: CASSVGRTVPETQYF. CDR3 in DNA: TGTGCCAGCAGCGTAGGTAGGACCGTTCCCGAGACCCAGTACTTC. V and J are TRBV9 and TRBJ2-5; D gene uncertain. The CDR3 spans 15 residues. Looked up from germline, CDR1 is SGDLS and CDR2 is YYNGEE. Trimming took off 0 bases at V and 5 bases at J, with 14 bases between the two ends.

The chain uses TRBV9 and TRBJ1-3, with D tentatively TRBD1 (5 bases). The CDR3 runs to 17 residues. The germline V gene encodes CDR1 SGDLS and CDR2 YYNGEE. V was shortened by 4 bases and J by 1 base, with 18 bases between the two germline ends. As DNA, the CDR3 is TGTGCCAGCAGCCCTAACCCCCAGTCAGGGTCTGGAAACACCATATATTTT. It specifies CASSPNPQSGSGNTIYF.

This chain uses TRBV2 with TRBJ1-5; TRBD1 agrees at 9 bases. V dropped 8 bases and J dropped 4; count of bases not matched to a gene: 9. The germline V gene encodes CDR1 SNHLY and CDR2 FYNNEI. The CDR3 sequence is 15 residues long. This CDR3 is CASGETGTGNQPQHF. In nucleotides, the CDR3 is TGTGCCAGCGGAGAGACCGGGACAGGGAATCAGCCCCAGCATTTT.

The chain combines TRBV7-2 with TRBJ2-1; 8 bases map to TRBD2. CDR3 size: 15 residues. Germline lookup yields CDR1 SGHTA and CDR2 FQGNSA. The V segment lost 7 bases and the J segment 1 base; nucleotides outside the gene matches: 6. The CDR3, as DNA: TGTGCCAGCACCATTGCGGGGGGATCCTACAATGAGCAGTTCTTC. Protein product: CASTIAGGSYNEQFF.

This rearrangement joins TRBV30 to TRBJ2-2, with D unresolved. The CDR3 sequence is 13 residues long. Germline V gene lookup returns CDR1 GTSNPN and CDR2 SVGIG (reference sequence). The V and J ends lost 3 bases and 4 bases respectively, with 9 bases between them. The CDR3 coding sequence is TGTGCCTGGAGGGGTATCGGCACCGGGGAGCTGTTTTTT. This translates into CAWRGIGTGELFF. The full variable domain, its missing parts supplied by reference TRBV30 and TRBJ2-2, is SQTIHQWPATLVQPVGSPLSLECTVEGTSNPNLYWYRQAAGRGLQLLFYSVGIGQISSEVPQNLSASRPQDRQFILSSKKLLLSDSGFYLCAWRGIGTGELFFGEGSRLTVL.

This clone turned up a few times. The J gene is TRBJ1-1, the V gene TRBV29-1, with D unclear. The CDR3 runs to 14 residues. Trimming removed 4 bases at V and 0 bases at J, with 12 bases between. Per the germline V gene, CDR1 is SQVTM and CDR2 is ANQGSEA. This CDR3 is CSVARLAMNTEAFF. The CDR3 DNA follows: TGCAGCGTTGCGCGGCTGGCGATGAACACTGAAGCTTTCTTT.

The table lists this clone with a count of one. A much larger clone lies a single base off, so this may be a read error. This chain links TRBV5-1 with TRBJ1-4, with TRBD1 as a possible D gene (6 bases). This CDR3 has 15 amino acids. V was shortened by 4 bases and J by 0 bases, with 10 bases between the two germline ends. Germline CDR1 is SGHRS and CDR2 is YFSETQ. CDR3 in amino acids: CASSLGTTTNEKLFF. For the CDR3, the DNA is TGCGCCAGCAGCCTAGGGACAACAACTAATGAAAAACTGTTTTTT.

The rearrangement links TRBV7-3 to TRBJ2-1, with TRBD2 identical over 9 bases. The CDR3 runs to 14 residues. CDR1 and CDR2 from the germline V gene are SGHTA and FQGTGA. The V and J ends lost 3 bases and 4 bases, in that order; junction bases with no gene match: 1. The CDR3, as DNA: TGTGCCAGCAGCTTTGGACTAGCGTACAATGAGCAGTTCTTC. Amino acid sequence: CASSFGLAYNEQFF. Full variable domain (remainder filled in from reference TRBV7-3 and TRBJ2-1): GAGVSQTPSNKVTEKGKYVELRCDPISGHTALYWYRQSLGQGPEFLIYFQGTGAADDSGLPNDRFFAVRPEGSVSTLKIQRTERGDSAVYLCASSFGLAYNEQFFGPGTRLTVL.

The rearrangement uses TRBV25-1 and TRBJ2-4; no reliable D call. CDR3 length: 15 residues. V was pared by 1 base and J by 4 bases, with 11 bases between. Germline V gives CDR1 MGHDK, CDR2 SYGVNS. The CDR3 nucleotides are TGTGCCAGCAGTGAATTCGACGAACGGAAAAACATTCAGTACTTC. Translation gives CASSEFDERKNIQYF.

This clone was seen a handful of times. The V gene is TRBV7-3, the J gene TRBJ2-1; either TRBD1 or TRBD2 may fit D (5 bases each). Germline-derived CDR1 and CDR2 are SGHTA and FQGTGA. The V and J ends lost 4 bases and 0 bases respectively, with 7 bases between them. This CDR3 comprises 14 residues. CDR3 loop: CASSWGSSYNEQFF. CDR3 DNA: TGTGCCAGCAGCTGGGGGAGCTCCTACAATGAGCAGTTCTTC.

The chain recombines TRBV6-1 with TRBJ2-2; 7 bases line up with TRBD2. The CDR3 totals 15 residues. The trim removed 6 bases at V and 1 base at J, leaving 5 bases unmatched. Per the germline V gene, CDR1 is MNHNS and CDR2 is SASEGT. The CDR3 loop is CASSAGLVNTGELFF. For the CDR3, the DNA is TGTGCCAGCAGCGCCGGACTAGTGAACACCGGGGAGCTGTTTTTT.

The chain combines TRBV5-1 with TRBJ2-4, with TRBD1 matching over 10 bases. The CDR3 totals 13 residues. The germline gives CDR1 SGHRS, CDR2 YFSETQ. The V and J ends lost 4 bases and 8 bases, in that order; junction bases with no gene match: 3. The CDR3 DNA reads TGCGCCAGCAGCGGGACAGGGGATTACATTCAGTACTTC. Residues: CASSGTGDYIQYF. Filled out from reference TRBV5-1 and TRBJ2-4, the complete variable domain reads KAGVTQTPRYLIKTRGQQVTLSCSPISGHRSVSWYQQTPGQGLQFLFEYFSETQRNKGNFPGRFSGRQFSNSRSEMNVSTLELGDSALYLCASSGTGDYIQYFGAGTRLSVL.

The chain has TRBV27 and TRBJ1-2; 7 positions agree with TRBD1. The CDR3 consists of 14 residues. CDR1 is MNHEY, CDR2 SMNVEV, per germline (reference sequence). The junction had 5 bases not matched to a gene; V was cut back by 3 bases and J by 4 bases. The CDR3 loop is CASSFGQVGYGYTF. Written as DNA, the CDR3 is TGTGCCAGCAGTTTCGGACAGGTTGGCTATGGCTACACCTTC.

The CDR3 loop reads CASSLAANTEAFF. The DNA for the CDR3 is TGTGCCAGCAGCTTGGCAGCGAACACTGAAGCTTTCTTT. The J gene is TRBJ1-1, the V gene TRBV7-2; D is unresolved. The CDR3 is 13 amino acids. CDR1 is SGHTA and CDR2 is FQGNSA in the germline V gene. Deletions cut 3 bases from V and 1 base from J, with 6 bases between.

V gene TRBV5-4 combines with J gene TRBJ2-5, with no clear D. This CDR3 contains 15 residues. CDR1 and CDR2 from the germline V gene are SGHNT and YYREEE (reference sequence). V shed 0 bases and J shed 5 bases, with 14 bases lying between them. This CDR3 is CASSLGAGHDETQYF. CDR3 DNA sequence: TGTGCCAGCAGCTTGGGAGCTGGGCATGATGAGACCCAGTACTTC.

The count of this clone is one. The chain joins TRBV11-2 to TRBJ1-1, with D maybe TRBD1 (6 bases). V dropped 5 bases and J dropped 0 bases, with 19 bases sitting between them. The length of the CDR3 is 17 residues. The germline V gene encodes CDR1 SGHAT and CDR2 FQNNGV. The DNA of the CDR3 is TGTGCCAGCAGCCAGGGAGGGGCACAGGGCCTGAACACTGAAGCTTTCTTT. Its protein is CASSQGGAQGLNTEAFF.

The J gene is TRBJ2-1, the V gene TRBV7-3; D is tentatively TRBD1 or TRBD2 (6 bases each). The CDR3 loop spans 17 amino acids. Trimming removed 2 bases from V and 7 bases from J, with 21 bases in between. Looked up from germline, CDR1 is SGHTA and CDR2 is FQGTGA. The CDR3 region is CASSLGSGGPKANEQFF. Written as DNA, the CDR3 is TGTGCCAGCAGCTTAGGTTCTGGGGGGCCAAAAGCTAATGAGCAGTTCTTC. Full variable domain (rest looked up from reference TRBV7-3 and TRBJ2-1): GAGVSQTPSNKVTEKGKYVELRCDPISGHTALYWYRQSLGQGPEFLIYFQGTGAADDSGLPNDRFFAVRPEGSVSTLKIQRTERGDSAVYLCASSLGSGGPKANEQFFGPGTRLTVL.

The rearrangement joins TRBV23-1 to TRBJ2-2; D might be TRBD1 (6 bases). TRBV23-1 is an ORF for which the function is uncertain. The CDR3 sequence is 12 residues long. Trimming took 6 bases from V and 6 from J, leaving 8 bases between them. CDR3 protein: CASRSGAGELFF. CDR3 sequence (DNA): TGCGCCAGCAGGTCAGGGGCCGGGGAGCTGTTTTTT.

V gene TRBV6-1 combines with J gene TRBJ2-3; TRBD2 aligns across 8 bases. The V and J ends lost 7 bases and 4 bases, in that order; junction bases with no gene match: 10. Germline CDR1 MNHNS, CDR2 SASEGT. The CDR3 has 15 residues. The CDR3 DNA reads as TGTGCCAGCACGTTGAGCGGGAGAGTGGCAGATACGCAGTATTTT. It is translated as CASTLSGRVADTQYF.

On this clone: With a much larger clone just one base away, this may be a read error. This CDR3 reads CASSDGFYEKYF. The CDR3 nucleotides are TGTGCCAGCAGTGACGGTTTTTACGAGAAGTACTTC. This sequence joins TRBV6-1 and TRBJ2-7; no definite D call. The V gene's germline CDR1 is MNHNS and CDR2 SASEGT. The CDR3 has 12 amino acids.

This chain connects TRBV5-8 to TRBJ1-2; D is undetermined. V lost 1 base and J lost 0, with 10 bases in between. CDR1 is SGHTS and CDR2 is YDEGEE in the germline V gene. This CDR3 has 15 residues. CDR3 nucleotides: TGTGCCAGCAGCTTGATAGGACCTCCTAACTATGGCTACACCTTC. The encoded protein is CASSLIGPPNYGYTF.